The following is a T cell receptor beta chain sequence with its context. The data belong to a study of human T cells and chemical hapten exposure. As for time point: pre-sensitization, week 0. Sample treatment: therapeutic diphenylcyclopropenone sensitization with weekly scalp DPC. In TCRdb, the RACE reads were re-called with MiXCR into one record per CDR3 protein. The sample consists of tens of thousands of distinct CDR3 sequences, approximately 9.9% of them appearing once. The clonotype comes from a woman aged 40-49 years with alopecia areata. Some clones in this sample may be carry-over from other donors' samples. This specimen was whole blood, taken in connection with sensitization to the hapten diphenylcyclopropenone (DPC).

The CDR3 nucleotides read TGTGCCAGCAGCTTTCTCCCCTCGCGGGGGGGAGATACGCAGTATTTT. Residues: CASSFLPSRGGDTQYF. The rearrangement links TRBV7-3 to TRBJ2-3; the match to TRBD2 covers 9 bases. The V gene's germline CDR1 is SGHTA and CDR2 FQGTGA. Losses at the gene ends were 3 bases for V and 5 bases for J; bases not matched to a gene: 9. There are 16 residues in the CDR3.